This T cell receptor (beta chain) was captured by sequencing in a study of T cell repertoires in cytomegalovirus infection. Deletions cut 3 bases from V and 3 bases from J, with 6 bases between. CDR3 length: 12 residues. Germline CDR1 and CDR2: DFQATT and SNEGSKA (reference sequence). Turning to this clonotype: The antigen is unknown.

Each CDR3 protein is one row after TCRdb ran MiXCR on the reads. The repertoire holds around 500,000 distinct CDR3 sequences, with 40% to 50% as singletons. Sequences were derived from cultured PBMCs, sampled from culture after CMV antigen stimulation. The TCR comes from a human donor in good health (CMV status not recorded). Some clones in this sample may be carry-over from other donors' samples. The chain joins TRBV20-1 to TRBJ1-5; D is undetermined. The CDR3 DNA is TGCAGTGCTAGGAGGCCCAATCAGCCCCAGCATTTT. It yields the protein CSARRPNQPQHF.